This T cell receptor beta chain came from a study of blood T cell repertoires in COVID-19. Study background: The study drew acute and convalescent COVID-19 samples from the United States, Italy and Spain. T cells, B-cell-depleted T cells, or PBMCs supplied cDNA or gDNA.

Authors' methods: Counts of nucleated cells, estimated from reference gene primer amplification, were obtained. The method was immunoSEQ multiplex PCR; TCRdb's version includes in-frame clones alone and lacks a portion of them. The V and J calls and clone size are taken from that table; D and trimming were inferred from the DNA. The sample lists about 180,000 clones, approximately 90% seen once, with under 2% in the top ten. CDR3 length: 15 amino acids. The V end was cut by 3 bases, the J end by 4 bases, with 15 bases between. Germline V lookup: CDR1 SGHVS, CDR2 FQNEAQ. This chain links TRBV7-8 with TRBJ1-2, with D hard to call. Material: peripheral blood. This TCR was recovered from a man aged 18-30 years who had recovered from COVID-19. The CDR3 protein is CASSFGSERLYGYTF. Written as DNA, the CDR3 is TGTGCCAGCAGCTTTGGCAGCGAGAGACTCTATGGCTACACCTTC. The full variable domain, with the rest looked up from reference TRBV7-8 and TRBJ1-2, is GAGVSQSPRYKVAKRGQDVALRCDPISGHVSLFWYQQALGQGPEFLTYFQNEAQLDKSGLPSDRFFAERPEGSVSTLKIQRTQQEDSAVYLCASSFGSERLYGYTFGSGTRLTVV.